Sequencing of this T cell receptor (beta chain) was carried out in a study of T cell responses to AZD1222 COVID-19 vaccine. Study findings and constraints: Targets within unmutated variant regions were reportedly found for nearly half of spike-specific TCRs. Most donors were white British, females outnumbered males, and clonal diversity was possibly underestimated. Spike-specific TCR breadth and depth grew following two AZD1222 doses. Among AZD1222 vaccinees, only 5 to 7 were seropositive at baseline.

Using immunoSEQ multiplex PCR, the repertoire was profiled, and TCRdb retains in-frame clones only, with some absent. The sample yields 84,000 or so clones, roughly 85% seen once. Points on this clone: Its antigen is unknown.

Looked up from germline, CDR1 is SGDLS and CDR2 is YYNGEE. This CDR3 region has 14 residues. J gave up 0 bases and V 4 bases, and 3 bases lay outside the gene matches. This rearrangement joins TRBV9 to TRBJ1-1; 7 positions agree with TRBD1. Here the sequenced sample was peripheral blood, taken on day 0 of AZD1222 vaccination. The clonotype originates from an adult in good health. The CDR3, as DNA: TGTGCCAGCAGCCCGACAGGGTTGAACACTGAAGCTTTCTTT. Protein: CASSPTGLNTEAFF.